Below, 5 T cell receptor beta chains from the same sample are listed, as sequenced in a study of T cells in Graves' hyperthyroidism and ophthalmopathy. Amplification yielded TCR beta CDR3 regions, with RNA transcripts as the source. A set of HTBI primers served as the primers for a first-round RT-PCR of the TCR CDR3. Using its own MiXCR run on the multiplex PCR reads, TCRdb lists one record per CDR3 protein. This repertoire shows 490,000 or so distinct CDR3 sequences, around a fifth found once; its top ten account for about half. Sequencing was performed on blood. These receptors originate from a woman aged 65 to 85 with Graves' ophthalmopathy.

The chain's CDR3 is CAWSGERVGEQFF. The CDR3 DNA follows: TGTGCCTGGAGTGGGGAGAGAGTGGGGGAGCAGTTCTTC. The rearrangement uses TRBV30 and TRBJ2-1; D may be TRBD2 (5 bases). The CDR3 is 13 amino acids. Trimming removed 1 base from V and 10 bases from J, with 14 bases in between. Germline lookup yields CDR1 GTSNPN and CDR2 SVGIG (reference sequence).

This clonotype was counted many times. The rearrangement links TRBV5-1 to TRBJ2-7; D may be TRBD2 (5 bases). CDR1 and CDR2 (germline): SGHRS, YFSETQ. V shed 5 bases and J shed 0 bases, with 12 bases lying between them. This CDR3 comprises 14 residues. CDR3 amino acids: CASSPSSASYEQYF. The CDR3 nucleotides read TGCGCCAGCAGTCCGAGTAGCGCCTCCTACGAGCAGTACTTC.

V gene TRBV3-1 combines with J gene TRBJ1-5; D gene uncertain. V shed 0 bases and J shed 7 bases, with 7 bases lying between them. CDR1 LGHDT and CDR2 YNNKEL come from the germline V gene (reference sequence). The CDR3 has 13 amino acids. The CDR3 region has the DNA TGTGCCAGCAGCCAAGAGGGTAGGCAGCCCCAGCATTTT. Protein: CASSQEGRQPQHF.

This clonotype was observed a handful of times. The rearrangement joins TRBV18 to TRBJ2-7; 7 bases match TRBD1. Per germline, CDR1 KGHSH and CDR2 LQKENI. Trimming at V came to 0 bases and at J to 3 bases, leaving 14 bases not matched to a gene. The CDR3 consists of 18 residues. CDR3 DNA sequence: TGTGCCAGCTCACCACCGGTATTTAGGGGGCGGAAGGTCTACGAGCAGTACTTC. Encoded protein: CASSPPVFRGRKVYEQYF.

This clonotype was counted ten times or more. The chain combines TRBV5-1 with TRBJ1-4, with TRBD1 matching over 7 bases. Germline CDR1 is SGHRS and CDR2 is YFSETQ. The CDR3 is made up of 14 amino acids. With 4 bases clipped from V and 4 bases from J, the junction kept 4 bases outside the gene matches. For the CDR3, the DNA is TGCGCCAGCAGCCTCGGACAGGTTAATGAAAAACTGTTTTTT. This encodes CASSLGQVNEKLFF.